The 7 T cell receptor beta chains below come from one sample, sequenced in a study of Graves' ophthalmopathy and Graves' hyperthyroidism. Amplification of the TCR beta CDR3 regions used RNA transcripts (as template). Investigators did first-round RT-PCR with HTBI primers, then second-round multiplex PCR. A single record per CDR3 protein comes from TCRdb applying MiXCR to the multiplex PCR reads. The sample records about 340,000 distinct CDR3 sequences, 15% to 20% being singletons. Sequenced: peripheral blood. These receptors all come from an adult man with Graves' ophthalmopathy.

CDR3 nucleotide sequence: TGTGCCAGCAGCCGTGGGGGACCGACGAGGGAGCTGTTTTTT. This translates into CASSRGGPTRELFF. The chain employs TRBV7-2 and TRBJ2-2; perhaps D is TRBD1 or TRBD2 (5 bases each). V was shortened by 5 bases and J by 9 bases, with 16 bases between the two germline ends. Germline V gene lookup returns CDR1 SGHTA and CDR2 FQGNSA. This CDR3 comprises 14 residues.

There are many counts of this clonotype. This chain joins TRBV6-5 and TRBJ1-1, with TRBD1 matching over 9 bases. Germline-derived CDR1 and CDR2 are MNHEY and SVGAGI. The CDR3 runs 14 residues. With V trimmed by 7 bases and J by 6 bases, 9 bases remained unmatched. The CDR3 DNA reads as TGTGCCAGCACCGTCGGGACAGGGATCTCTGAAGCTTTCTTT. It yields the protein CASTVGTGISEAFF.

The CDR3 DNA reads as TGTGCCAGCAGCGTCGTCAGGGGGCAGGAAGAGACCCAGTACTTC. Its translation: CASSVVRGQEETQYF. This chain joins TRBV7-2 and TRBJ2-5; 8 bases are shared with TRBD1. The CDR3 covers 15 residues. Germline loops: CDR1 SGHTA, CDR2 FQGNSA. Trimming at V came to 5 bases and at J to 3 bases, leaving 8 bases not matched to a gene. The whole variable domain, filled in from reference TRBV7-2 and TRBJ2-5, reads GAGVSQSPSNKVTEKGKDVELRCDPISGHTALYWYRQSLGQGLEFLIYFQGNSAPDKSGLPSDRFSAERTGGSVSTLTIQRTQQEDSAVYLCASSVVRGQEETQYFGPGTRLLVL.

In its sample, this clonotype was seen many times. The J gene is TRBJ1-6, the V gene TRBV11-2, with D possibly TRBD1 on 6 matching bases. The germline V gene encodes CDR1 SGHAT and CDR2 FQNNGV. The CDR3 runs 15 residues. V lost 4 bases to trimming and J lost 8 bases, with 15 bases between them. The chain's CDR3 is CASSSKENRDSPLHF. CDR3 in DNA: TGTGCCAGCAGCTCGAAAGAGAACAGGGATTCACCCCTCCACTTT.

In this sample, this clonotype turned up many times. The V gene is TRBV30, the J gene TRBJ1-1; D is possibly TRBD1 (6 bases). The V and J ends lost 1 base and 0 bases respectively, with 9 bases between them. From germline, CDR1 is GTSNPN and CDR2 SVGIG (reference sequence). This CDR3 contains 14 residues. In DNA, the CDR3 is TGTGCCTGGAGTGGGGACAATATGAACACTGAAGCTTTCTTT. It translates to CAWSGDNMNTEAFF. Drawing the rest from reference TRBV30 and TRBJ1-1, the complete variable domain is SQTIHQWPATLVQPVGSPLSLECTVEGTSNPNLYWYRQAAGRGLQLLFYSVGIGQISSEVPQNLSASRPQDRQFILSSKKLLLSDSGFYLCAWSGDNMNTEAFFGQGTRLTVV.

This clonotype was counted many times. The chain recombines TRBV12-3 or TRBV12-4 with TRBJ2-7; 9 bases match TRBD1. This CDR3 is 12 amino acids long. Germline trimming cut 10 bases from V and 4 bases from J; bases unmatched to any gene: 5. CDR3 region: CATGQGGYEQYF. The CDR3 DNA is TGTGCCACGGGACAGGGCGGTTACGAGCAGTACTTC.

This clonotype was observed many times. The chain couples TRBV4-3 to TRBJ2-5, with D unclear. Germline values: CDR1 LGHNA, CDR2 YSLEER. The CDR3 extends over 12 amino acids. V lost 2 bases and J 5 bases, leaving 6 bases between the germline ends. This CDR3 is CASSQYSETQYF. CDR3 bases: TGCGCCAGCAGCCAATACTCGGAGACCCAGTACTTC.